The following is a T cell receptor (beta chain) sequence with its context. The antigen it recognizes is unknown. No quality values exist for individual bases; no much larger clone is one base distant. Patients with ophthalmopathy had moderately to severely active disease, with a Clinical Activity Score of 3 or more, a NOSPECS grade of 4 or more, and a disease duration of less than 3 months. Patients with other autoimmune diseases, uncontrolled infections, pregnancy or lactation were excluded. Diagnosis relied on clinical symptoms, serum thyroxine, TRAb, thyroid ultrasound and orbital computed tomography. Using Ficoll-Paque density gradient centrifugation, PBMCs were isolated from approximately 11 ml of fresh peripheral blood. Total RNA was extracted using Trizol reagent, and RNA quality was checked on an Agilent 2100 Bioanalyzer. The source of the sample is a study of Graves' ophthalmopathy and Graves' hyperthyroidism listed by TCRdb under 2018. Background on the whole study: Peripheral blood was collected at initial diagnosis, prior to any treatment. TCR beta repertoire signatures were used to distinguish Graves' ophthalmopathy from Graves' hyperthyroidism and to predict progression to ophthalmopathy. In total, under 150 blood samples were TCR-sequenced: fewer than 50 ophthalmopathy, some 75 hyperthyroidism and some 17 hyperthyroidism-to-ophthalmopathy patients. A discovery set of more than 90 patients (43 ophthalmopathy, just over 55 stable hyperthyroidism) was enrolled to explore V-J signatures distinguishing ophthalmopathy from hyperthyroidism. The independent validation cohort included 18 to 20 hyperthyroidism patients plus 17 patients who later progressed from hyperthyroidism to ophthalmopathy. In about 6 hyperthyroidism patients, T-cell repertoires of thyroid tissue and blood were compared. Once sampling was done, hyperthyroidism patients were given methimazole at a starting dose of 30 mg daily, while ophthalmopathy patients were given high-dose intravenous methylprednisolone. The approximately 95 discovery patients were divided at random into training and test sets in a 7:3 ratio. The paper's findings and limits, for the study overall: Most expanded thyroid clonotypes with a frequency above 0.001 also appeared in blood, which suggests that blood repertoires may reflect the immune response in the thyroid. No statistical method was used to set the sample size in advance, and the investigators knew which group each participant was assigned to. In cross-validation, the 13-signature model distinguished ophthalmopathy from stable hyperthyroidism with roughly 90% sensitivity and around 81% specificity, and in the test set the corresponding values were about 80% and 75%. In validation, the model predicted ophthalmopathy progression with 55% to 71% sensitivity and around 72% specificity; eleven to twelve predicted patients were CT-confirmed with GO in a median of approximately 6.2 months.

V sheds 3 bases and J sheds 4 bases, leaving 10 bases between their ends. As encoded in the germline V gene, CDR1 is SGHTA while CDR2 is FQGNSA. Including cysteine and phenylalanine, the CDR3 has 13 amino acids. The DNA shown is the 39-base CDR3, in frame from base 1. For repertoire sequencing, TCR beta CDR3 regions were amplified from RNA transcripts. A first-round RT-PCR used HTBI primers with the Qiagen OneStep RT-PCR kit, followed by a second-round multiplex PCR, size selection and purification. The libraries underwent paired-end sequencing with 100 bp reads on an Illumina HiSeq2000. Concerning the study's data processing: SOAPnuke was used to process the reads, removing any read that contained adapters or uncalled bases, had a mean Phred below 15, or lacked an exact match to the constant primer or identifier. COPE v1.2.5 was used to merge the high-quality paired reads. Unique nucleotide sequences were defined as clonotypes and aligned to IMGT TRB V, D and J references using MiTCR v1.1. Only V-J combinations with frequency above 0.0001 were analysed, covering 99.2% of repertoires. For each V-J combination, a TCR clonal expansion and chaos score was defined as F50 clonal expansion divided by the chaos observed in the TCRdist matrix. Features were reduced by Welch's t-statistics and random forest to approximately 12 V-J combinations, which fed a naive Bayes classifier. The similarity between thyroid and blood repertoires was quantified using the Morisita-Horn index. TCRdb trimmed public reads at Q25 via fastp, called clones via MiXCR and kept in-frame beta chains. Entries are consolidated by CDR3 protein sequence, retaining the most common genes and DNA. These V and J calls originate from TCRdb's pipeline instead of the authors' own analysis. This sample is represented by about 220,000 distinct CDR3 sequences; around a fifth of them were singletons. Roughly 39% of the sample rests with the top ten.

Rearrangement joined TRBV7-2 to TRBJ2-7; the D gene lacks a confident call. This clonotype originated in a woman between 45 and 65 years old with Graves' ophthalmopathy. Donor details come from another sample of the same person, matched by shared clones. Sequencing was performed on peripheral blood. The CDR3 reads CASSFGYPYEQYF. In nucleotides, the sequence is TGTGCCAGCAGCTTTGGCTACCCTTACGAGCAGTACTTC.